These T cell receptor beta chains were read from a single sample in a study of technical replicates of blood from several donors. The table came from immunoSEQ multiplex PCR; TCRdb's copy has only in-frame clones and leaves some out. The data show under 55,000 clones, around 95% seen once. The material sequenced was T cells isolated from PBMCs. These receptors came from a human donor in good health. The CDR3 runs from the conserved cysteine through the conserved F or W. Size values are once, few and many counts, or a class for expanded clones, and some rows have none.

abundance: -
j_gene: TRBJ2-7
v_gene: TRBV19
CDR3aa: CASSIVSGTGIPYEQYF

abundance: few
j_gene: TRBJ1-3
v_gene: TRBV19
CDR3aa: CASSIGSAGNTIYF

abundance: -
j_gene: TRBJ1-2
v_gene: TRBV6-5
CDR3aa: CASSYSLEGGNYGYTF

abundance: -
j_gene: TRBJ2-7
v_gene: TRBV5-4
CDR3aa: CASSFGGRDYEQYF

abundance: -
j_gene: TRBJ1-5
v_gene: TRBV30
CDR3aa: CAWSDQTGPQHF

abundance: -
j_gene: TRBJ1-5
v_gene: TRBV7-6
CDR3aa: CASSLAPWTGNNQPQHF

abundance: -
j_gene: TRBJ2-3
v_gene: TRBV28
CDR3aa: CASSPGQATDTQYF

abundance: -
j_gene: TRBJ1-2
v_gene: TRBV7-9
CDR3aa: CASSLGSGLLYGYTF

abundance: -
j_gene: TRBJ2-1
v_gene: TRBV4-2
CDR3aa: CASSQERGGNEQFF

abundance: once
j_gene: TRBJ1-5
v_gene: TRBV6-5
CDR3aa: CASSLTVYSNQPQHF

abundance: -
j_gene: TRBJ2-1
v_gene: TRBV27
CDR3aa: CASSFERAYNEQFF

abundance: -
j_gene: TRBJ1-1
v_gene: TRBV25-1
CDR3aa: CASSRPGTGVSRVTEAFF

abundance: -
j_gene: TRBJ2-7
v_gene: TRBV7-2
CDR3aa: CASSLGTGQSSYEQYF